The 28 T cell receptor beta chains below come from one sample, sequenced in a study of vaccination effects on CD4 cells after COVID-19. These receptors' targets are unknown. Before sequencing, viral peptide pools were used by the ViraFEST assay to expand antigen-specific CD4+ T cells. Culture proceeded for approximately 9 days, and CD4+ T cells were then isolated. The person was diagnosed with PCR-confirmed SARS-CoV-2 infection between March and December 2020. Some clones are missing from TCRdb's copy, which holds only in-frame ones; the method was immunoSEQ multiplex PCR. The sample records 21,000 or so clones, 70% to 80% being singletons. Sequencing used CD4+ T cells from PBMCs cultured with a peptide pool, obtained before COVID-19 vaccination. Receptors originate from a human donor who had a prior SARS-CoV-2 infection.

This clone was seen a handful of times. The chain carries TRBV15 and TRBJ2-5; 10 bases are a match to TRBD1. CDR1 is LNHNV and CDR2 is YYDKDF in the germline V gene (reference sequence). Unmatched junction bases numbered 4, after V lost 5 bases and J lost 4 bases. This CDR3 has 14 amino acids. The CDR3 spells CATSPRTGGETQYF. Written as DNA, the CDR3 is TGTGCCACCAGCCCACGGACAGGGGGAGAGACCCAGTACTTC.

The V gene is TRBV6-1, the J gene TRBJ1-2; unclear D gene. The CDR3 is 18 residues long. V gave up 1 base and J gave up 5 bases, with 23 bases separating them. Germline assignment: CDR1 MNHNS and CDR2 SASEGT. The CDR3 reads CASSEVGLSVKYRYGYTF. As DNA, the CDR3 is TGTGCCAGCAGTGAAGTAGGCCTAAGCGTGAAGTATCGGTATGGCTACACCTTC.

This clone appeared a few times. The V and J genes are TRBV4-3 and TRBJ2-1, with a possible D match to TRBD1 (6 bases). Germline V CDR1 and CDR2: LGHNA, YSLEER. The CDR3 is 18 residues long. Between the trimmed V and J ends, which lost 0 bases and 2 bases, there was a span of 17 bases. CDR3 in amino acids: CASSQEQTDRSTYNEQFF. CDR3 nucleotide sequence: TGCGCCAGCAGCCAAGAGCAGACGGACAGATCGACCTACAATGAGCAGTTCTTC.

The V call is TRBV25-1, the J call TRBJ2-5; D ambiguous. This CDR3 is 15 amino acids long. The germline V gene encodes CDR1 MGHDK and CDR2 SYGVNS. The ends were cut back, 3 bases at V and 5 bases at J, with 16 bases in the middle. DNA of the CDR3: TGTGCCAGCAGTGACCCCCGGCGTCCTCTGGAGACCCAGTACTTC. This translates into CASSDPRRPLETQYF.

This clone was detected a few times. The rearrangement links TRBV11-2 to TRBJ1-1, with TRBD1 as a possible D gene (5 bases). V gave up 5 bases and J gave up 1 base, with 14 bases separating them. CDR3 size: 15 residues. Germline V gene data show CDR1 as SGHAT and CDR2 as FQNNGV. The CDR3 loop reads CASSHYGAQNTEAFF. The CDR3 nucleotides read TGTGCCAGCAGCCACTACGGGGCCCAGAACACTGAAGCTTTCTTT.

The V call is TRBV6-5, the J call TRBJ2-5, with TRBD2 matching 7 bases. The CDR3 runs to 15 residues. Germline V gene data show CDR1 as MNHEY and CDR2 as SVGAGI. J lost 4 bases, V lost 6 bases, and 11 bases had no gene match. The CDR3: CASSSSGVILETQYF. CDR3 DNA sequence: TGTGCCAGCAGCTCTAGCGGCGTGATCTTAGAGACCCAGTACTTC.

This clone was counted only a few times. This sequence joins TRBV18 and TRBJ2-2; D is ambiguous. CDR1 is KGHSH and CDR2 is LQKENI in the germline V gene. V gave up 7 bases and J gave up 6 bases, with 6 bases separating them. CDR3 length: 11 amino acids. CDR3 residues: CASFFSGELFF. The CDR3 nucleotides are TGTGCCAGCTTCTTCTCCGGGGAGCTGTTTTTT.

The chain carries TRBV6-1 and TRBJ2-7; 7 bases match TRBD2. CDR1 is MNHNS, CDR2 SASEGT, per germline. This CDR3 has 16 amino acids. V was pared by 4 bases and J by 4 bases, with 13 bases of the junction left unmatched. The DNA of the CDR3 is TGTGCCAGCAGTGCCCTAGGGAGCGGGGAAGGGTACGAGCAGTACTTC. Its protein is CASSALGSGEGYEQYF.

The V call is TRBV5-1, the J call TRBJ1-2; D is perhaps TRBD1 (5 bases). V was cut by 1 base and J by 2 bases, with 6 bases left in between. The germline gives CDR1 SGHRS, CDR2 YFSETQ. The CDR3 loop spans 13 amino acids. The CDR3 region is CASSLSGNYGYTF. CDR3 sequence (DNA): TGCGCCAGCAGCTTGTCAGGGAACTATGGCTACACCTTC.

J is TRBJ2-6 and V is TRBV12-3 or TRBV12-4; D remains unclear. The CDR3 consists of 13 residues. V was shortened by 8 bases and J by 3 bases, with 8 bases between the two germline ends. CDR3 amino acids: CASLIGGANVLTF. The DNA for the CDR3 is TGTGCCAGCCTTATCGGTGGGGCCAACGTCCTGACTTTC.

The V gene is TRBV25-1, the J gene TRBJ2-7, with D possibly matching TRBD2 (7 bases). The ends were cut back, 1 base at V and 4 bases at J, with 14 bases in the middle. Germline CDR1 and CDR2: MGHDK and SYGVNS. The CDR3 spans 15 residues. The CDR3: CASSELEGGRYEQYF. The CDR3 region has the DNA TGTGCCAGCAGTGAATTGGAGGGGGGGAGATACGAGCAGTACTTC.

This clone appeared a single time. The chain has TRBV11-3 and TRBJ1-6; D ambiguous. The germline gives CDR1 SGHNT, CDR2 YENEEA. V was shortened by 1 base and J by 9 bases, with 4 bases between the two germline ends. The CDR3 covers 12 residues. The CDR3 DNA reads TGTGCCAGCAGCTTAGGGAGTTCACCCCTCCACTTT. Translation gives CASSLGSSPLHF.

This clone has just one count. The chain carries TRBV3-1 (or the pseudogene TRBV3-2) and TRBJ1-1; 9 bases line up with TRBD1. Germline CDR1 and CDR2: LGHDT and YNNKEL (reference sequence). V trimming: 7 bases; J trimming: 0 bases; junction bases outside the gene matches: 3. This CDR3 has 14 residues. The chain's CDR3 is CASKTGGMNTEAFF. The DNA of the CDR3 is TGTGCCAGCAAGACAGGGGGGATGAACACTGAAGCTTTCTTT.

The genes are TRBV9 and TRBJ2-7; 7 nucleotides align to TRBD1. CDR1 SGDLS and CDR2 YYNGEE come from the germline V gene. The CDR3 has 15 amino acids. V was clipped by 2 bases and J by 2 bases; unmatched bases: 7. Here the CDR3 DNA reads TGTGCCAGCAGCGTCCGGGACAGTAAAACCTACGAGCAGTACTTC. This codes for CASSVRDSKTYEQYF.

This rearrangement joins TRBV6-4 to TRBJ1-6; a possible D gene is TRBD1 (6 bases). The V gene lost 7 bases and the J gene lost 8 bases, with 15 bases spanning the gap. Germline loops: CDR1 MRHNA, CDR2 SNTAGT. CDR3 length equals 14 residues. The CDR3 DNA reads TGTGCCAGCACCTACAGGGAGTGGGATTCACCCCTCCACTTT. It codes for CASTYREWDSPLHF.

This clone has only a few counts. The gene calls are TRBV7-9 and TRBJ2-1; 11 nucleotides line up with TRBD2. The CDR3 is 16 residues long. Germline V gives CDR1 SEHNR, CDR2 FQNEAQ (reference sequence). The V and J ends lost 6 bases and 3 bases, in that order; junction bases with no gene match: 7. CDR3 coding DNA: TGTGCCAGCAGACGGCAGGGACTAGCGGACTACAATGAGCAGTTCTTC. Protein: CASRRQGLADYNEQFF.

The chain couples TRBV20-1 to TRBJ1-4; weak D call: TRBD1 (5 bases). Germline CDR1 is DFQATT and CDR2 is SNEGSKA (reference sequence). The CDR3 is made up of 15 amino acids. The V end lost 3 bases, the J end lost 5 bases, and 16 bases lay between the germline ends. CDR3 coding DNA: TGCAGTGCTAGTCCCGGGGCCGCCCCCAATGAAAAACTGTTTTTT. Protein: CSASPGAAPNEKLFF.

This chain uses TRBV12-3 or TRBV12-4 with TRBJ2-3; D is unclear. The CDR3 length is 12 residues. Trimming left V 6 bases short and J 4 bases short, with 8 bases between. CDR3 coding DNA: TGTGCCAGCAGGACACTGGCAGATACGCAGTATTTT. Protein sequence: CASRTLADTQYF.

This clone was seen a handful of times. CDR3 in DNA: TGCGCCAGCAGCCAAGGGACAGGGTATGGCTACACCTTC. Translated: CASSQGTGYGYTF. The V call is TRBV5-1, the J call TRBJ1-2, with TRBD1 identical over 9 bases. The CDR3 is 13 residues long. With V trimmed by 4 bases and J by 5 bases, 3 bases remained unmatched. CDR1 SGHRS and CDR2 YFSETQ come from the germline V gene.

The chain uses TRBV7-2 and TRBJ2-1; no reliable D call. The CDR3 consists of 14 residues. Germline assignment: CDR1 SGHTA and CDR2 FQGNSA. V was shortened by 7 bases and J by 9 bases, with 19 bases between the two germline ends. The CDR3 reads CASNSPIREGEQFF. The CDR3, as DNA: TGTGCCAGCAACAGCCCCATACGCGAAGGTGAGCAGTTCTTC.

The chain is built from TRBV9 and TRBJ2-1; D perhaps matches TRBD2 (6 bases). The ends were cut back, 0 bases at V and 7 bases at J, with 14 bases in the middle. CDR3 length: 15 amino acids. The germline gives CDR1 SGDLS, CDR2 YYNGEE. The CDR3 loop is CASSVAPGVGNEQFF. CDR3 in DNA: TGTGCCAGCAGCGTAGCCCCGGGAGTGGGAAATGAGCAGTTCTTC.

The chain couples TRBV7-3 to TRBJ2-3; tentative D call: TRBD2 (5 bases). Trimming removed 2 bases from V and 4 bases from J, with 10 bases in between. This CDR3 comprises 14 residues. Germline values: CDR1 SGHTA, CDR2 FQGTGA. CDR3 DNA: TGTGCCAGCAGCTTATCGCGGGCCTCAGATACGCAGTATTTT. Protein: CASSLSRASDTQYF. The variable domain in full, completed from reference TRBV7-3 and TRBJ2-3, reads GAGVSQTPSNKVTEKGKYVELRCDPISGHTALYWYRQSLGQGPEFLIYFQGTGAADDSGLPNDRFFAVRPEGSVSTLKIQRTERGDSAVYLCASSLSRASDTQYFGPGTRLTVL.

This rearrangement joins TRBV6-2 or TRBV6-3 to TRBJ1-1; 9 bases are a match to TRBD1. The CDR3 has 13 residues. Germline-derived CDR1 and CDR2 are MNHEY and SVGEGT. Trimming took 5 bases from V and 8 from J; bases not matched to a gene: 6. The CDR3 nucleotides are TGTGCCAGCAGTCCCGACAGGGGGAAAGAAGCTTTCTTT. Protein product: CASSPDRGKEAFF.

This chain links TRBV4-1 with TRBJ2-3; the D is unclear. CDR1 and CDR2 (germline): MGHRA, YSYEKL. This CDR3 has 13 amino acids. Trimming shortened V by 3 bases and J by 11 bases, and 15 bases separated the two germline ends. CDR3 in amino acids: CASSHPAESKQYF. The CDR3 nucleotides read TGCGCCAGCAGCCACCCCGCGGAGTCAAAGCAGTATTTT.

This chain joins TRBV2 and TRBJ2-1; 13 nucleotides line up with TRBD2. Trimming cost V 6 bases and J 5 bases; bases outside gene matches: 4. The CDR3 sequence is 15 residues long. CDR1 and CDR2 (germline): SNHLY, FYNNEI. CDR3 coding DNA: TGTGCCAGCAGGAGACTAGCGGGGGGTAACAATGAGCAGTTCTTC. Translation gives CASRRLAGGNNEQFF.

The CDR3 protein is CASSVALMGGTDTQYF. DNA of the CDR3: TGTGCCAGCAGCGTAGCTCTCATGGGGGGCACAGATACGCAGTATTTT. The J gene is TRBJ2-3, the V gene TRBV9, with D perhaps assigned TRBD1 or TRBD2 (5 bases each). Looked up from germline, CDR1 is SGDLS and CDR2 is YYNGEE. The V end was cut by 0 bases, the J end by 1 base, with 12 bases between. The CDR3 totals 16 residues.

The chain uses TRBV20-1 and TRBJ2-2; D uncertain. The CDR3 is 12 residues long. The germline gives CDR1 DFQATT, CDR2 SNEGSKA (reference sequence). V was pared by 3 bases and J by 6 bases, with 8 bases between. CDR3 bases: TGCAGTGCTAGTCCTGGGGCCGGGGAGCTGTTTTTT. This sequence encodes CSASPGAGELFF.

V usage is TRBV2 and J usage is TRBJ1-4; 9 bases are a match to TRBD1. V shed 1 base, J shed 1 base, and the junction held 7 bases outside the gene matches. The CDR3 is 18 residues long. The germline V gene encodes CDR1 SNHLY and CDR2 FYNNEI. For the CDR3, the DNA is TGTGCCAGCAGTGAAGAAGGGACAGGGAGGGGAACTAATGAAAAACTGTTTTTT. Amino acids: CASSEEGTGRGTNEKLFF.